These T cell receptor beta chains were read from a single sample in a study of T cell repertoires in cytomegalovirus infection. A single record per CDR3 protein comes from TCRdb applying MiXCR to the reads. The table lists 490,000 or so distinct CDR3 sequences, approximately 11% of them singletons. What was sequenced was PBMCs. Receptors originate from a human donor in good health (CMV status not recorded). Some clones in this sample may be carry-over from other donors' samples. CDR3s include the opening cysteine and the closing phenylalanine or tryptophan. D genes are given only for firm matches. The listing skips clone size in some rows; elsewhere it reads once, few, many or a size class.

v_call	j_call	clone_size	d_call	cdr3_nt	cdr3_aa
TRBV11-2	TRBJ1-6	many	.	TGTGCCAGCAGCCTAAACCTAATCTCGTATAATTCACCCCTCCACTTT	CASSLNLISYNSPLHF
TRBV30	TRBJ2-2	few	.	TGTGCCTGGAGTGGACAGTTCCCCGGGGAGCTGTTTTTT	CAWSGQFPGELFF
TRBV4-1	TRBJ2-5	few	TRBD2	TGCGCCAGCAGCCACCTCCTCAAAACTAGCGGGATGGGAGAGACCCAGTACTTC	CASSHLLKTSGMGETQYF
TRBV20-1	TRBJ2-1	.	TRBD2	TGCAGTGCTAGCGGGAGGGCCGTCGTCGTATCCCTGAATGAGCAGTTCTTC	CSASGRAVVVSLNEQFF
TRBV6-6	TRBJ1-6	.	.	TGTGCCAGCACCGAGGGAGGGACCCTCCACTTT	CASTEGGTLHF
TRBV7-9	TRBJ2-7	many	TRBD1	TGTGCCAGCAGCAAGACCGGGACAGGGGATTACGAGCAGTACTTC	CASSKTGTGDYEQYF
TRBV28	TRBJ2-2	few	.	TGTGCCAGCAGCAACCGGGGCCTCAACACCGGGGAGCTGTTTTTT	CASSNRGLNTGELFF
TRBV2	TRBJ1-2	many	.	TGTGCCAGCAGTGAAGGGCCGGGACGGATCTATGGCTACACCTTC	CASSEGPGRIYGYTF
TRBV7-9	TRBJ2-1	few	TRBD2	TGTGCCAGCAGCTTCACTAGCGGGAGAAAGGATGAGCAGTTCTTC	CASSFTSGRKDEQFF
TRBV20-1	TRBJ2-7	.	.	TGCAGTGTATCAACCGGGACTTTTTTCCACGAGCAGTACTTC	CSVSTGTFFHEQYF
TRBV9	TRBJ2-7	few	TRBD2	TGTGCCAGCAGCGTGCTGGAAGGGCGGGGGGAAGAGCAGTACTTC	CASSVLEGRGEEQYF
TRBV12-3/TRBV12-4	TRBJ1-2	many	.	TGTGCCAGCAGTCGCAGTGGGAACTATGGCTACACCTTC	CASSRSGNYGYTF
TRBV5-1	TRBJ2-5	many	TRBD2	TGCGCCAGCAGCTTGCAACTAGCGGGAGGGCAAGAGACCCAGTACTTC	CASSLQLAGGQETQYF
TRBV28	TRBJ1-2	.	.	TGTGCCAGCAGTCAACAGGACCCTCGGTATGGCTACACCTTC	CASSQQDPRYGYTF
TRBV20-1	TRBJ1-5	.	.	TGCAGTGCCCTACGTGGAGGGAAAAATCAGCCCCAGCATTTT	CSALRGGKNQPQHF
TRBV4-2	TRBJ2-1	many	TRBD2	TGTGCCAGCAGCCTAGGGACTAGCGGGGGGGCCTACAATGAGCAGTTCTTC	CASSLGTSGGAYNEQFF
TRBV19	TRBJ2-7	many	TRBD2	TGTGCCAGTAGTATATTTGCGGGAGCCTCCTACGAGCAGTACTTC	CASSIFAGASYEQYF
TRBV3-1	TRBJ2-3	few	TRBD2	TGTGCCAGCAGCCCCCTACAAGCGGGAGGTGGAGATACGCAGTATTTT	CASSPLQAGGGDTQYF
TRBV20-1	TRBJ1-1	few	TRBD1	TGCAGTGCTAGAGATCAGGCAGGGGGCGGTTACACTGAAGCTTTCTTT	CSARDQAGGGYTEAFF
TRBV11-2	TRBJ2-7	many	TRBD2	TGTGCCAGCAAACTCCTCTCGGGACTAGCGGGAGGACCCGAGCAGTACTTC	CASKLLSGLAGGPEQYF
TRBV4-2	TRBJ2-3	many	.	TGTGCCAGCAGCCAAGATGGGGGCACAGATACGCAGTATTTT	CASSQDGGTDTQYF
TRBV5-6	TRBJ2-1	many	TRBD2	TGTGCCAGCAGCGGGGGACGGGGGACTAGCGGGAGGTACGAGCAGTTCTTC	CASSGGRGTSGRYEQFF
TRBV25-1	TRBJ2-3	many	.	TGTGCCAGCAGTGAGGGGGAGACAGATACGCAGTATTTT	CASSEGETDTQYF
TRBV19	TRBJ1-1	few	.	TGTGCCAGCCTAAAAGAAGGCCGTGAAGCTTTCTTT	CASLKEGREAFF
TRBV6-1	TRBJ2-1	.	.	TGTGCCAGCAGTGAAGTGTGGGACAATGAGCAGTTCTTC	CASSEVWDNEQFF
TRBV4-1	TRBJ1-1	many	TRBD1	TGCGCCAGCAGCCCGGAGGGACAGGGCCACGTCATGAACACTGAAGCTTTCTTT	CASSPEGQGHVMNTEAFF
TRBV27	TRBJ2-7	.	.	TGTGCCAGCAGTCCCTTGAGGGAGATGGGGTCCTACGAGCAGTACTTC	CASSPLREMGSYEQYF
TRBV20-1	TRBJ1-1	many	.	TGCAGTGCTAGATCGGACATGAACACTGAAGCTTTCTTT	CSARSDMNTEAFF
TRBV7-2	TRBJ2-2	.	.	TGTGCCAGCAGCCCCGTGGTAGTGATTAGCGGGGAGCTGTTTTTT	CASSPVVVISGELFF
TRBV30	TRBJ1-1	.	.	TGTGCCTGGAGTGCCGCAGGGAACACTGAAGCTTTCTTT	CAWSAAGNTEAFF
TRBV7-3	TRBJ1-1	once	TRBD1	TGTGCCAGCAGCAGTCAGGGGGGGCTGAGCATTGAAGCTTTCTTT	CASSSQGGLSIEAFF
TRBV6-5	TRBJ2-7	few	TRBD1	TGTGCCAGCAGATTTCCGGGACAGGGGGCCTACGAGCAGTACTTC	CASRFPGQGAYEQYF
TRBV19	TRBJ2-3	.	TRBD1	TGTGCCAGTAGTACGTTACTGGGACAGGGCCCGCCGGGTACGCAGTATTTT	CASSTLLGQGPPGTQYF
TRBV5-4	TRBJ2-1	many	.	TGTGCCAGCAGCTTGCGGGGGCACGAGCAGTTCTTC	CASSLRGHEQFF
TRBV23-1	TRBJ2-2	few	TRBD1	TGCGCCAGCAAAACTAAGGGGGCCCTTGTTGGGACCGGGGAGCTGTTTTTT	CASKTKGALVGTGELFF
TRBV5-1	TRBJ2-7	.	TRBD2	TGCGCCAGCAGCCCCCTTGGGGCGGGGGCCTACGAGCAGTACTTC	CASSPLGAGAYEQYF
TRBV28	TRBJ1-1	many	.	TGTGCCAGCAGTTTATTTCTCGGGGGGGGAATGAACACTGAAGCTTTCTTT	CASSLFLGGGMNTEAFF
TRBV6-5	TRBJ2-3	.	.	TGTGCCAGCCATAGGGGTACCCTCACAGATACGCAGTATTTT	CASHRGTLTDTQYF
TRBV12-3/TRBV12-4	TRBJ2-2	many	.	TGTGCCAGCCGTTTGCAGATCACCGGGGAGCTGTTTTTT	CASRLQITGELFF
TRBV2	TRBJ1-1	few	.	TGTGCCACGTCCGGGGGGCTGTACACTGAAGCTTTCTTT	CATSGGLYTEAFF
TRBV10-3	TRBJ2-5	many	.	TGTGCCATCAGTGACCCCCTCGAGCCCGAAGAGACCCAGTACTTC	CAISDPLEPEETQYF
TRBV5-1	TRBJ2-7	many	TRBD1	TGCGCCAGCAGCTTGGAGCGCGCAGGGGGCGATTACGAGCAGTACTTC	CASSLERAGGDYEQYF
TRBV29-1	TRBJ2-1	.	.	TGCAGCGCGGTGGGAGCGGTTTACTACAATGAGCAGTTCTTC	CSAVGAVYYNEQFF
TRBV29-1	TRBJ1-5	many	.	TGCAGCGTTGAGACAGAGGCGGGGCCCCAGCATTTT	CSVETEAGPQHF
TRBV20-1	TRBJ2-2	many	.	TGCAGTGCTACCGGGCCGACCGCCACCGGGGAGCTGTTTTTT	CSATGPTATGELFF
TRBV5-4	TRBJ2-7	few	TRBD2	TGTGCCAGCAGCTTGGATAGCGGGAGGTCCTACGAGCAGTACTTC	CASSLDSGRSYEQYF